The 2 T cell receptor beta chains below were found in one sample sequenced in a study of T cells in Graves' hyperthyroidism and ophthalmopathy. TCR beta CDR3 regions were amplified from RNA. Initially, a first-round RT-PCR of the TCR CDR3 employed the HTBI primer set. TCRdb analysed the multiplex PCR reads with MiXCR anew, one entry per CDR3 protein. The sample consists of fewer than 550,000 distinct CDR3 sequences, around 16% of them appearing once. What was sequenced was blood. The receptors were sampled from a woman under 30 with Graves' hyperthyroidism.

The chain's CDR3 is CASSHRRDRGHSPLHF. The DNA of the CDR3 is TGCGCCAGCAGCCACCGACGGGACAGGGGTCATTCACCCCTCCACTTT. This chain links TRBV4-3 with TRBJ1-6; 10 bases are shared with TRBD1. Germline V gene sequence: CDR1 LGHNA, CDR2 YSLEER. The CDR3 has 16 amino acids. Unmatched junction bases numbered 7, after V lost 3 bases and J lost 8 bases.

In this sample, this clonotype turned up a few times. The chain joins TRBV29-1 to TRBJ2-2, with 7 nucleotides matching TRBD1. Trimming at V came to 4 bases and at J to 6 bases, leaving 8 bases not matched to a gene. Germline V lookup: CDR1 SQVTM, CDR2 ANQGSEA. The CDR3 runs to 14 residues. The CDR3 nucleotides are TGCAGCGTTGCGGCAGGGGGTTATGCCGGGGAGCTGTTTTTT. Amino acid sequence: CSVAAGGYAGELFF.